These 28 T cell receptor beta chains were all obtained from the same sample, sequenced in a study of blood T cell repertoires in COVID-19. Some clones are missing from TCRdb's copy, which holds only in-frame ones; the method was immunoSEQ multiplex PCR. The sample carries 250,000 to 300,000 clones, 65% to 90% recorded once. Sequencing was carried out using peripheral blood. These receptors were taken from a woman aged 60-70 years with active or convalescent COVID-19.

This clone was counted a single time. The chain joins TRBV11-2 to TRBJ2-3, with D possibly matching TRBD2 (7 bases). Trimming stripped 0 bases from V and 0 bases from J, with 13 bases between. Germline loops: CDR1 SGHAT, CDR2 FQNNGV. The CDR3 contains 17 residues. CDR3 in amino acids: CASSLDHGRGSTDTQYF. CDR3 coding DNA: TGTGCCAGCAGCTTAGATCATGGGAGGGGGAGCACAGATACGCAGTATTTT.

CDR3 residues: CASSSRLGGSSTDTQYF. The CDR3 bases are TGCGCCAGCAGCTCACGTCTCGGGGGGTCTAGCACAGATACGCAGTATTTT. This rearrangement joins TRBV5-1 to TRBJ2-3; TRBD2 agrees at 7 bases. CDR3 length: 17 residues. The V segment lost 3 bases and the J segment 0 bases; nucleotides outside the gene matches: 10. Germline V gene lookup returns CDR1 SGHRS and CDR2 YFSETQ.

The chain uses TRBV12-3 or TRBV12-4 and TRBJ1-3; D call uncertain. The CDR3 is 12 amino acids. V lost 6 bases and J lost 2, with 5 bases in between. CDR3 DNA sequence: TGTGCCAGCAGCTCGGCTGGAAACACCATATATTTT. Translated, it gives CASSSAGNTIYF.

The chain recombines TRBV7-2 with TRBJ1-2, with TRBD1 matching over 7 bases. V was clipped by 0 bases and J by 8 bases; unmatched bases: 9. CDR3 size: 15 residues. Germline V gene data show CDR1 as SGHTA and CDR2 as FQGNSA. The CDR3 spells CASSLAGDRGSGYTF. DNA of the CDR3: TGTGCCAGCAGCTTAGCAGGGGACAGAGGCTCGGGCTACACCTTC.

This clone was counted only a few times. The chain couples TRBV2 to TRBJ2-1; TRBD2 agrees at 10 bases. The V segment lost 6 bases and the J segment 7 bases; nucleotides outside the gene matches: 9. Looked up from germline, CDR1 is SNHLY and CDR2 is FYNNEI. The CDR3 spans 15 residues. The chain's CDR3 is CASRNGLAAANEQFF. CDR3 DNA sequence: TGTGCCAGCAGGAACGGACTAGCGGCAGCTAATGAGCAGTTCTTC.

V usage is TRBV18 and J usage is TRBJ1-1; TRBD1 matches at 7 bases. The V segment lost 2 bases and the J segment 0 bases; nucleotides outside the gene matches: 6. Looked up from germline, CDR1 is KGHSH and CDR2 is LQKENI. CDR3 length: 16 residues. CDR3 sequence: CASSPRQGEMNTEAFF. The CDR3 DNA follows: TGTGCCAGCTCACCAAGACAGGGCGAGATGAACACTGAAGCTTTCTTT.

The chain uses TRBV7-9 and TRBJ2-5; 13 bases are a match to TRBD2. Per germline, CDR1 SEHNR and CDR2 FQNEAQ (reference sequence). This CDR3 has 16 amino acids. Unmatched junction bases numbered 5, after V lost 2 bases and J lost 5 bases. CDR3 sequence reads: CASSLTSGGAGETQYF. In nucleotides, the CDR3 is TGTGCCAGCAGCTTAACTAGCGGGGGGGCTGGGGAGACCCAGTACTTC.

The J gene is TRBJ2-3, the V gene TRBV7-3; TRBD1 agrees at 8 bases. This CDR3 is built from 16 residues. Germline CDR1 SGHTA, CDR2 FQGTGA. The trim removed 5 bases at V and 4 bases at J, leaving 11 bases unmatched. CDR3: CASSRRSGTGADTQYF. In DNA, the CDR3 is TGTGCCAGCAGCCGGCGTTCCGGGACAGGCGCAGATACGCAGTATTTT.

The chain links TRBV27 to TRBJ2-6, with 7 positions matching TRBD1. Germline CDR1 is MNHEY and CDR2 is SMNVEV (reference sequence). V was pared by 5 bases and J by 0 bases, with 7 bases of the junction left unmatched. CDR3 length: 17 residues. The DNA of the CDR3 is TGTGCCAGCAGTCCGGGACAGCGAATCTCTGGGGCCAACGTCCTGACTTTC. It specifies CASSPGQRISGANVLTF.

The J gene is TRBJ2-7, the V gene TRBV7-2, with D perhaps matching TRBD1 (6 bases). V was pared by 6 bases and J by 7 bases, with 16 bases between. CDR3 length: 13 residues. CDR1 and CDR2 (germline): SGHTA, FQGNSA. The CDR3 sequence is CASRFTGSWEQYF. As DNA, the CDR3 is TGTGCCAGCAGATTTACAGGGAGTTGGGAGCAGTACTTC. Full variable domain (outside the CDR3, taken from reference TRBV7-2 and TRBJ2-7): GAGVSQSPSNKVTEKGKDVELRCDPISGHTALYWYRQSLGQGLEFLIYFQGNSAPDKSGLPSDRFSAERTGGSVSTLTIQRTQQEDSAVYLCASRFTGSWEQYFGPGTRLTVT.

The CDR3 protein is CASSRRDYGYTF. In nucleotides, the CDR3 is TGTGCCAGCAGCCGGAGGGACTATGGCTACACCTTC. The chain uses TRBV3-1 (or the pseudogene TRBV3-2) and TRBJ1-2; D unclear. Trimming removed 4 bases at V and 3 bases at J, with 6 bases between. Per the germline V gene, CDR1 is LGHDT and CDR2 is YNNKEL (reference sequence). The CDR3 contains 12 residues.

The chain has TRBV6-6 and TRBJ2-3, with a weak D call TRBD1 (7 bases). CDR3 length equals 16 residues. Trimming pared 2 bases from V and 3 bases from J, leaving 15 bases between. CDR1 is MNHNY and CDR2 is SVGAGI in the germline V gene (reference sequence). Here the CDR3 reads CASSYPAGGLTDTQYF. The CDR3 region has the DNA TGTGCCAGCAGTTACCCCGCAGGGGGGCTGACAGATACGCAGTATTTT.

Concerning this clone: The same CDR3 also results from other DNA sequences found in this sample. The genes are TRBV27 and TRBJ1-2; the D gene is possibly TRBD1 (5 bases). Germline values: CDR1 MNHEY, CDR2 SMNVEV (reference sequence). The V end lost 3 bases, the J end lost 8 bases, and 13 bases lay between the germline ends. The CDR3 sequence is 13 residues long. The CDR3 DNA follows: TGTGCCAGCAGTTTGGGGCAGGGAGGAGGCTACACCTTC. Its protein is CASSLGQGGGYTF.

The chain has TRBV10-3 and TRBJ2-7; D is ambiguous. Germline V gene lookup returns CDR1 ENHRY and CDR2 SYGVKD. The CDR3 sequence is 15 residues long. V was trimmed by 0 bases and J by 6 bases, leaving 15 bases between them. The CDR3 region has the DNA TGTGCCATCAGTGAGTCGAGGCACCCGACTGGCGAGCAGTACTTC. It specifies CAISESRHPTGEQYF.

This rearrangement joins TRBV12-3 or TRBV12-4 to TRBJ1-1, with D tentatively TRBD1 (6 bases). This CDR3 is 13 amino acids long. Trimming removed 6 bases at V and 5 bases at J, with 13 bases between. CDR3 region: CASRSGEGTEAFF. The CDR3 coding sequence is TGTGCCAGCAGATCAGGGGAAGGGACTGAAGCTTTCTTT.

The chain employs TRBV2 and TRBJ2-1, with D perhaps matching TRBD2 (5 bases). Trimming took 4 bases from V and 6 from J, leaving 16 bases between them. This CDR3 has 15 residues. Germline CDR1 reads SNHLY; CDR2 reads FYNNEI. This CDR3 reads CASSGGLILFNEQFF. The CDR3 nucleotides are TGTGCCAGCAGTGGAGGGCTAATCCTATTCAATGAGCAGTTCTTC.

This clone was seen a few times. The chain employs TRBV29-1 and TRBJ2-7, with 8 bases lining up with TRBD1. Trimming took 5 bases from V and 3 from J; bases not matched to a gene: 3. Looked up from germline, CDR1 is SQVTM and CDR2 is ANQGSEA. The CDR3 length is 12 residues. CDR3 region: CSVRGTGYEQYF. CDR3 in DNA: TGCAGCGTTAGAGGGACAGGCTACGAGCAGTACTTC.

The chain's CDR3 is CASSKPSGSELYNEQFF. In DNA form, the CDR3 reads TGTGCCAGCAGCAAACCCTCAGGGTCCGAACTCTACAATGAGCAGTTCTTC. The J gene is TRBJ2-1, the V gene TRBV21-1; the listed D gene, TRBD1, was not tested against the DNA. TRBV21-1 is tagged as a pseudogene. The CDR3 is 17 residues long.

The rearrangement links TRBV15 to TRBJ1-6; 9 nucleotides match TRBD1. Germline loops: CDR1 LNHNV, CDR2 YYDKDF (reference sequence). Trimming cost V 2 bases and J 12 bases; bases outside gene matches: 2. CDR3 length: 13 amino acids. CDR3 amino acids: CATSRSTGGPLHF. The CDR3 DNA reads TGTGCCACCAGCAGATCGACAGGGGGACCCCTCCACTTT.

The CDR3 DNA is TGCGCCAGCAGCCAAGAATGGCAGGGGAGGGTCGGGGAGCTGTTTTTT. This codes for CASSQEWQGRVGELFF. The chain combines TRBV4-3 with TRBJ2-2; tentative D call: TRBD2 (7 bases). The germline V gene encodes CDR1 LGHNA and CDR2 YSLEER. The CDR3 length is 16 residues. Between the trimmed V and J ends, which lost 0 bases and 7 bases, there was a span of 15 bases.

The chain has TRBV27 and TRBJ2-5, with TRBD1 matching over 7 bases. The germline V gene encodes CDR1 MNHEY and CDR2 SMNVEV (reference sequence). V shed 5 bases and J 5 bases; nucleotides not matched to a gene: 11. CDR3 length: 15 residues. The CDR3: CASSSQGEVGETQYF. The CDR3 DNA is TGTGCCAGCAGTAGCCAGGGGGAAGTGGGGGAGACCCAGTACTTC.

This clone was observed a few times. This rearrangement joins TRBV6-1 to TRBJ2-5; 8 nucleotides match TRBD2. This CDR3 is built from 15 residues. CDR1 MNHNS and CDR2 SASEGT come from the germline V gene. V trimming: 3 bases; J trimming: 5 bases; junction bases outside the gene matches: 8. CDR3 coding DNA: TGTGCCAGCAGTGATGGAGCGGGGGTAGGGGAGACCCAGTACTTC. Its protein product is CASSDGAGVGETQYF.

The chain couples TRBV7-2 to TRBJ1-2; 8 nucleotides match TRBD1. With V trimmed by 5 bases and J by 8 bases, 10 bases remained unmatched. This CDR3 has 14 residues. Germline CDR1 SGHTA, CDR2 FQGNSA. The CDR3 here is CASSVLGQASGYTF. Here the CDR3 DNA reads TGTGCCAGCAGCGTTTTGGGACAGGCCTCCGGCTACACCTTC.

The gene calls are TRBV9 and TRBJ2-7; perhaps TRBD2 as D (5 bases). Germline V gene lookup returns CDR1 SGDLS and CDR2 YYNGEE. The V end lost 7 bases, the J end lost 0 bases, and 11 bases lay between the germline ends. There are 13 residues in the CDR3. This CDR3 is CASSRGSSYEQYF. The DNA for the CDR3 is TGTGCCAGCTCAAGAGGGTCCTCCTACGAGCAGTACTTC. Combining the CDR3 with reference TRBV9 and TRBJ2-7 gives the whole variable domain DSGVTQTPKHLITATGQRVTLRCSPRSGDLSVYWYQQSLDQGLQFLIQYYNGEERAKGNILERFSAQQFPDLHSELNLSSLELGDSALYFCASSRGSSYEQYFGPGTRLTVT.

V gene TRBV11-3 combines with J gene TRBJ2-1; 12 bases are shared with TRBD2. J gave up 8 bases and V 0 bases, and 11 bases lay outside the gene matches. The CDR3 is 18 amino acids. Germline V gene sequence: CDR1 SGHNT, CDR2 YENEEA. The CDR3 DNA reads TGTGCCAGCAGCTTAGATCATCTAGCGGGGGGGCTGGGGGATGAGCAGTTCTTC. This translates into CASSLDHLAGGLGDEQFF.

CDR3 DNA: TGTGCCAGCAGCTCCCTCCTAGCGGGGGGTAACAATGAGCAGTTCTTC. It encodes CASSSLLAGGNNEQFF. The chain couples TRBV11-2 to TRBJ2-1, with 11 bases matching TRBD2. The CDR3 is made up of 16 amino acids. J gave up 5 bases and V 4 bases, and 7 bases lay outside the gene matches. CDR1 and CDR2 from the germline V gene are SGHAT and FQNNGV. Full variable domain (missing parts from reference TRBV11-2 and TRBJ2-1): EAGVAQSPRYKIIEKRQSVAFWCNPISGHATLYWYQQILGQGPKLLIQFQNNGVVDDSQLPKDRFSAERLKGVDSTLKIQPAKLEDSAVYLCASSSLLAGGNNEQFFGPGTRLTVL.

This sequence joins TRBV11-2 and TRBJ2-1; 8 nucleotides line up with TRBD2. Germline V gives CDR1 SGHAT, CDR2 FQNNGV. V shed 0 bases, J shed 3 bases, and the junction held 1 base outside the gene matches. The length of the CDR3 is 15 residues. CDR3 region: CASSLERGVYNEQFF. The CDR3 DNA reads TGTGCCAGCAGCTTAGAGCGGGGGGTCTACAATGAGCAGTTCTTC. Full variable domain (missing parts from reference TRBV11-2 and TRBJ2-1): EAGVAQSPRYKIIEKRQSVAFWCNPISGHATLYWYQQILGQGPKLLIQFQNNGVVDDSQLPKDRFSAERLKGVDSTLKIQPAKLEDSAVYLCASSLERGVYNEQFFGPGTRLTVL.

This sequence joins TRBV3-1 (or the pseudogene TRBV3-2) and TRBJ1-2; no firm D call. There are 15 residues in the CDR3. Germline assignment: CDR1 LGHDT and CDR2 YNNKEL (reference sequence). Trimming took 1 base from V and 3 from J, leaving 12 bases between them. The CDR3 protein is CASSQGTNGDYGYTF. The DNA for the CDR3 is TGTGCCAGCAGCCAAGGGACTAATGGCGACTATGGCTACACCTTC.